Below are 2 T cell receptor beta chains sequenced from a single sample in a study of T cell repertoires in cytomegalovirus infection. Each CDR3 protein gets one entry after TCRdb re-called the reads with MiXCR. This sample has approximately 500,000 distinct CDR3 sequences; 16% occur once, and the top ten carry under 30%. The sample taken for sequencing was CD8+ T cells from PBMCs. These receptors all come from a human donor in good health (CMV status not recorded). Some clones in this sample may be carry-over from other donors' samples.

The rearrangement joins TRBV27 to TRBJ2-7; D is possibly TRBD2 (6 bases). CDR1 and CDR2 from the germline V gene are MNHEY and SMNVEV (reference sequence). V lost 4 bases and J 2 bases, leaving 18 bases between the germline ends. CDR3 size: 16 residues. The CDR3 reads CASSSPLAGNPYEQYF. For the CDR3, the DNA is TGTGCCAGCAGTTCCCCCTTGGCGGGGAACCCCTACGAGCAGTACTTC.

This clonotype was counted many times. This sequence joins TRBV4-2 and TRBJ2-1; D is uncertain. Germline CDR1 LGHNA, CDR2 YNFKEQ. The CDR3 is made up of 11 amino acids. Trimming removed 6 bases from V and 8 bases from J, with 8 bases in between. As DNA, the CDR3 is TGTGCCAGCAGGCGTCAAGATGAGCAGTTCTTC. Its protein product is CASRRQDEQFF.